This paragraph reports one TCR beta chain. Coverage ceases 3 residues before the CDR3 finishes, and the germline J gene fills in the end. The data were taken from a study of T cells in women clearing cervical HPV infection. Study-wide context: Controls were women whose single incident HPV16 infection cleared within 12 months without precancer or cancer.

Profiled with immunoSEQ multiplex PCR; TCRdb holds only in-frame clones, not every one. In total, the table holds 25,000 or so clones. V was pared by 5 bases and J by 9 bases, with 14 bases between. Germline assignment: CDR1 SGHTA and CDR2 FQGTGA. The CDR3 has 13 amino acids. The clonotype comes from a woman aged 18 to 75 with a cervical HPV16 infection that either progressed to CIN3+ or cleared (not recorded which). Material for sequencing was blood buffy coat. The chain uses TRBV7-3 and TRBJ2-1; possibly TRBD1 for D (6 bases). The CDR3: CASSATQGFEQFF. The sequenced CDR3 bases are TGTGCCAGCAGCGCCACACAGGGATTTGAG.